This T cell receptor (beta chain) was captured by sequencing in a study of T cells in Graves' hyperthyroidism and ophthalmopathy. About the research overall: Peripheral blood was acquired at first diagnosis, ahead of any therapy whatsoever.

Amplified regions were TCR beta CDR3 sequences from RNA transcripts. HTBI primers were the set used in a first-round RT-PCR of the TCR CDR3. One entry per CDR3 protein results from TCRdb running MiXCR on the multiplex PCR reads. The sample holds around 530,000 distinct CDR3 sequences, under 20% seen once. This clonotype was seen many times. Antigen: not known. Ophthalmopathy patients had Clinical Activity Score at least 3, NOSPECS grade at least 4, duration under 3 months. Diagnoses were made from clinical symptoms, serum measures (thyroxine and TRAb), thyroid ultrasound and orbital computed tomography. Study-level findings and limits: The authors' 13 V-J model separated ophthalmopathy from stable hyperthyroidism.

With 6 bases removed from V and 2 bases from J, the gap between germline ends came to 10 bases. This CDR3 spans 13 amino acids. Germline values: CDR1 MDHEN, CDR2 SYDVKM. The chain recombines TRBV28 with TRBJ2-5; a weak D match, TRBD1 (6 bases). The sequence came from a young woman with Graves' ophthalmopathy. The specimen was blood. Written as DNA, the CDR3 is TGTGCCAGCAGCTTAAGGGGGCAAGAGACCCAGTACTTC. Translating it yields CASSLRGQETQYF.